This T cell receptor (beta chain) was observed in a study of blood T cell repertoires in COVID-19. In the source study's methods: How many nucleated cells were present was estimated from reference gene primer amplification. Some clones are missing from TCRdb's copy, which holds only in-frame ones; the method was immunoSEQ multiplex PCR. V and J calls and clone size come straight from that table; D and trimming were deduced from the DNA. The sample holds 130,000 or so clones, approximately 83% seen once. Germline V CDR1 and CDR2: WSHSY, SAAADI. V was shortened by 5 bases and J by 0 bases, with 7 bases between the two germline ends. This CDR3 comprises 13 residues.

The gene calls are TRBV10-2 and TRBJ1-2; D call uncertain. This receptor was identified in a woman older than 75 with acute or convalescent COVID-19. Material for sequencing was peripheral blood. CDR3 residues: CASSLSANYGYTF. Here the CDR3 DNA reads TGCGCCAGCAGTCTCTCAGCTAACTATGGCTACACCTTC.